One sample yielded the 21 T cell receptor beta chains listed below, sequenced in a study of blood T cell repertoires in COVID-19. The data were produced by immunoSEQ multiplex PCR, yet TCRdb's version contains in-frame clones alone and is incomplete. The sample lists 250,000 to 350,000 clones, around 89% occurring once. Sequencing was done on a sample of peripheral blood. These receptors all stem from a woman in her fifties or sixties with acute or convalescent COVID-19.

The V call is TRBV19, the J call TRBJ1-1; D not resolved. The ends were cut back, 3 bases at V and 3 bases at J, with 5 bases in the middle. This CDR3 contains 12 residues. Per germline, CDR1 LNHDA and CDR2 SQIVND (reference sequence). CDR3 in amino acids: CASSISHTEAFF. CDR3 sequence (DNA): TGTGCCAGTAGTATTAGTCACACTGAAGCTTTCTTT.

This chain connects TRBV7-9 to TRBJ1-3, with D hard to call. The CDR3 is 16 amino acids. V was cut by 2 bases and J by 0 bases, with 11 bases left in between. Per germline, CDR1 SEHNR and CDR2 FQNEAQ (reference sequence). Here the CDR3 DNA reads TGTGCCAGCAGCTTAACCCAGATCGTCTCTGGAAACACCATATATTTT. It encodes CASSLTQIVSGNTIYF.

Here the CDR3 reads CASRERTGLGVNYGYTF. Here the CDR3 DNA reads TGTGCCAGCAGAGAAAGGACAGGCTTGGGAGTTAACTATGGCTACACCTTC. V is TRBV21-1 and J is TRBJ1-2; TRBD1 is taken as the D call from the table, unchecked against the DNA. TRBV21-1 corresponds to a pseudogene. CDR3 size: 17 residues.

The chain recombines TRBV6-6 with TRBJ1-4, with 8 nucleotides matching TRBD1. Trimming took 6 bases from V and 0 from J; bases not matched to a gene: 6. CDR3 length: 16 amino acids. CDR1 MNHNY and CDR2 SVGAGI come from the germline V gene (reference sequence). The CDR3 nucleotides read TGTGCCAGCAGCAGGGGGCGCTTGCCAACTAATGAAAAACTGTTTTTT. It translates to CASSRGRLPTNEKLFF.

The rearrangement joins TRBV11-2 to TRBJ2-6; D is uncertain. This CDR3 spans 16 amino acids. Germline V gives CDR1 SGHAT, CDR2 FQNNGV. Trimming shortened V by 0 bases and J by 1 base, and 7 bases separated the two germline ends. Here the CDR3 DNA reads TGTGCCAGCAGCTTAGATTTCGTTTCTGGGGCCAACGTCCTGACTTTC. This codes for CASSLDFVSGANVLTF.

The chain employs TRBV15 and TRBJ2-7; 7 nucleotides match TRBD2. After removal of 0 bases from V and 5 bases from J, the junction contained 7 bases not matched to a gene. Germline V gene data show CDR1 as LNHNV and CDR2 as YYDKDF (reference sequence). The CDR3 runs 15 residues. For the CDR3, the DNA is TGTGCCACCAGCAGAGAATCGGGGGGTTGGGACGAGCAGTACTTC. It is translated as CATSRESGGWDEQYF.

V gene TRBV7-9 combines with J gene TRBJ1-3; no clear D gene. Germline V gene sequence: CDR1 SEHNR, CDR2 FQNEAQ (reference sequence). The CDR3 spans 14 residues. V was shortened by 5 bases and J by 2 bases, with 10 bases between the two germline ends. This CDR3 is CASSPPVPGNTIYF. The CDR3 coding sequence is TGTGCCAGCAGCCCGCCGGTTCCTGGAAACACCATATATTTT.

This chain links TRBV9 with TRBJ1-2; D is ambiguous. Between the trimmed V and J ends, which lost 0 bases and 3 bases, there was a span of 12 bases. This CDR3 region has 15 residues. The germline gives CDR1 SGDLS, CDR2 YYNGEE. CDR3 in amino acids: CASSVEPGGDYGYTF. The CDR3 bases are TGTGCCAGCAGCGTAGAACCGGGTGGAGACTATGGCTACACCTTC. The full variable domain, rest sourced from reference TRBV9 and TRBJ1-2, is DSGVTQTPKHLITATGQRVTLRCSPRSGDLSVYWYQQSLDQGLQFLIQYYNGEERAKGNILERFSAQQFPDLHSELNLSSLELGDSALYFCASSVEPGGDYGYTFGSGTRLTVV.

The chain carries TRBV7-2 and TRBJ2-1; 11 nucleotides match TRBD2. Germline values: CDR1 SGHTA, CDR2 FQGNSA. V gave up 3 bases and J gave up 5 bases; unmatched junction bases: 15. The CDR3 is made up of 19 amino acids. CDR3 DNA: TGTGCCAGCAGCTTTGGACAGGGATGGCTAGCGGGGGGACACAATGAGCAGTTCTTC. Translation gives CASSFGQGWLAGGHNEQFF.

The chain joins TRBV7-2 to TRBJ2-1; 8 nucleotides match TRBD2. CDR3 size: 16 residues. Germline V gives CDR1 SGHTA, CDR2 FQGNSA. V trimming: 3 bases; J trimming: 0 bases; junction bases outside the gene matches: 4. This CDR3 reads CASSFRGGLSYNEQFF. CDR3 nucleotide sequence: TGTGCCAGCAGCTTCCGGGGGGGCCTCTCCTACAATGAGCAGTTCTTC.

This chain joins TRBV19 and TRBJ2-1; 7 positions agree with TRBD2. After removal of 6 bases from V and 3 bases from J, the junction contained 11 bases not matched to a gene. This CDR3 has 16 amino acids. Germline CDR1 is LNHDA and CDR2 is SQIVND (reference sequence). CDR3 DNA: TGTGCCAGTAGCGTGGACCCGGGGGGTGGCTACAATGAGCAGTTCTTC. This gives the protein CASSVDPGGGYNEQFF.

This chain links TRBV3-1 (or the pseudogene TRBV3-2) with TRBJ2-7; 9 bases match TRBD2. V lost 1 base to trimming and J lost 2 bases; unmatched junction nucleotides: 12. In germline, CDR1 is LGHDT, CDR2 YNNKEL (reference sequence). The CDR3 is made up of 18 amino acids. The CDR3 reads CASSQARPSGIVPYEQYF. The DNA for the CDR3 is TGTGCCAGCAGCCAAGCCCGGCCTAGCGGGATCGTACCCTACGAGCAGTACTTC.

The V call is TRBV9, the J call TRBJ2-5; 10 bases agree with TRBD2. The CDR3 has 15 amino acids. Unmatched junction bases numbered 4, after V lost 0 bases and J lost 5 bases. From germline, CDR1 is SGDLS and CDR2 YYNGEE. This CDR3 reads CASSVELAGFETQYF. In DNA, the CDR3 is TGTGCCAGCAGCGTAGAACTAGCGGGGTTTGAGACCCAGTACTTC. The variable domain in full, with the rest retrieved from reference TRBV9 and TRBJ2-5, is DSGVTQTPKHLITATGQRVTLRCSPRSGDLSVYWYQQSLDQGLQFLIQYYNGEERAKGNILERFSAQQFPDLHSELNLSSLELGDSALYFCASSVELAGFETQYFGPGTRLLVL.

This clone came up a few times. CDR3 loop: CASSQDRGGETYNEQFF. The CDR3 DNA follows: TGCGCCAGCAGCCAAGATCGTGGCGGGGAGACATACAATGAGCAGTTCTTC. This chain joins TRBV4-1 and TRBJ2-1; TRBD2 might be the D (6 bases). From germline, CDR1 is MGHRA and CDR2 YSYEKL. The germline V and J ends were trimmed by 0 bases and 4 bases, with 16 bases remaining between them. The length of the CDR3 is 17 residues.

Note on this clone: The DNA is omitted, as the CDR3 cannot be located on it reliably, and the CDR3 follows TCRdb's listing. The chain joins TRBV21-1 to TRBJ2-7; the table's D call of TRBD2 was not tested on the DNA. TRBV21-1 is labeled a pseudogene. The CDR3 numbers 13 amino acids, ends counted. The CDR3 is CAIVGRGTYEQYF.

For this clone: A junction end diverges from the germline sequence, so it may reflect a read error. The CDR3 bases are TGTGCCAGCTCACCGGCAGGGAGGAATTCACTCCTCCACTTT. Translation: CASSPAGRNSLLHF. The rearrangement uses TRBV18 and TRBJ1-6; possible D gene TRBD1, 5 bases. The CDR3 spans 14 residues. Germline loops: CDR1 KGHSH, CDR2 LQKENI.

V and J are TRBV20-1 and TRBJ1-5; possible D gene TRBD1, 6 bases. This CDR3 has 14 residues. CDR1 and CDR2 (germline): DFQATT, SNEGSKA (reference sequence). The germline V and J ends were trimmed by 3 bases and 3 bases, with 12 bases remaining between them. The CDR3 loop reads CSASRGGNNQPQHF. The CDR3 region has the DNA TGCAGTGCTAGTAGGGGGGGGAACAATCAGCCCCAGCATTTT.

The chain employs TRBV4-2 and TRBJ2-7; tentative D call: TRBD2 (5 bases). Trimming took off 2 bases at V and 2 bases at J, with 10 bases between the two ends. The V gene's germline CDR1 is LGHNA and CDR2 YNFKEQ. The CDR3 length is 14 residues. This chain's CDR3 is CASSQLGSTYEQYF. CDR3 sequence (DNA): TGTGCCAGCAGCCAATTAGGGAGTACCTACGAGCAGTACTTC.

The CDR3 nucleotides are TGTGCCAGCAGAGACGGGACATCCCGCTCTGGAAACACCATATATTTT. As protein: CASRDGTSRSGNTIYF. V gene TRBV2 combines with J gene TRBJ1-3, with D possibly TRBD1 on 6 matching bases. V was clipped by 6 bases and J by 0 bases, with 15 bases between them. Germline CDR1 reads SNHLY; CDR2 reads FYNNEI. CDR3 length: 16 residues.

The V call is TRBV7-9, the J call TRBJ2-2, with 12 bases aligning to TRBD2. This CDR3 spans 18 amino acids. V lost 5 bases, J lost 0 bases, and 7 bases stayed unmatched. Germline CDR1 is SEHNR and CDR2 is FQNEAQ (reference sequence). CDR3 nucleotide sequence: TGTGCCAGCAGCGAGACTAGCGGGGGAGCCGCGAACACCGGGGAGCTGTTTTTT. It encodes CASSETSGGAANTGELFF.

The chain has TRBV6-5 and TRBJ1-1; D possibly corresponds to TRBD1 (5 bases). CDR3 length: 15 residues. Germline V CDR1 and CDR2: MNHEY, SVGAGI. The V end lost 4 bases, the J end lost 1 base, and 13 bases lay between the germline ends. The CDR3 DNA reads TGTGCCAGCAGTTGGAACCGGGGGGGGAACACTGAAGCTTTCTTT. This gives the protein CASSWNRGGNTEAFF.